Below, 31 T cell receptor beta chains from the same sample are listed, as sequenced in a study of blood T cell repertoires in COVID-19. Repertoires were generated with immunoSEQ multiplex PCR, while TCRdb's copy carries only in-frame clones and drops some. The sample records about 200,000 clones, 84% being singletons. The sequencing input was peripheral blood. The receptor set was obtained from a woman of 80 years or more with COVID-19, enrolled during active disease.

The chain uses TRBV5-5 and TRBJ2-1; TRBD2 aligns across 8 bases. Unmatched junction bases numbered 12, after V lost 4 bases and J lost 6 bases. The CDR3 totals 16 residues. Per the germline V gene, CDR1 is SGHKS and CDR2 is YYEKEE (reference sequence). The CDR3 DNA sequence: TGTGCCAGCAGCGGAACGGGGGGGACCCGCTTCAATGAGCAGTTCTTC. This gives the protein CASSGTGGTRFNEQFF.

The chain has TRBV6-5 and TRBJ2-5; possible D gene TRBD2, 6 bases. CDR1 MNHEY and CDR2 SVGAGI come from the germline V gene. Trimming took 8 bases from V and 1 from J, leaving 11 bases between them. There are 13 residues in the CDR3. The CDR3 region is CASSAGRQETQYF. The DNA for the CDR3 is TGTGCCAGCTCGGCGGGACGCCAAGAGACCCAGTACTTC.

A remark on this clone: It is unclear where the CDR3 begins or ends on the DNA, so no DNA is shown, and the CDR3 is as TCRdb lists it. The chain joins TRBV19 to TRBJ1-5; the D call of TRBD1 is as the table states it, not checked on the DNA. Germline lookup yields CDR1 LNHDA and CDR2 SQIVND (reference sequence). The CDR3 has 15 residues if both end residues are counted. This chain's CDR3 is CASSSGQGARQPQHF.

The chain couples TRBV9 to TRBJ1-3; D call uncertain. The CDR3 loop spans 15 amino acids. Between the trimmed V and J ends, which lost 2 bases and 0 bases, there was a span of 9 bases. Germline CDR1 reads SGDLS; CDR2 reads YYNGEE. The CDR3 nucleotides read TGTGCCAGCAGCGTCCTCCCGAGCTCTGGAAACACCATATATTTT. This gives the protein CASSVLPSSGNTIYF.

With respect to this clone: Germline is not matched at one junction end, which may reflect a read error. The chain employs TRBV5-1 and TRBJ2-3; D gene uncertain. Germline lookup yields CDR1 SGHRS and CDR2 YFSETQ. This CDR3 contains 13 residues. DNA of the CDR3: TGCGCCAGCTGCTTGGCAGCGAAAGATACGCAGTATTTT. Protein: CASCLAAKDTQYF.

The rearrangement uses TRBV5-1 and TRBJ2-1, with TRBD1 as a possible D gene (5 bases). Trimming shortened V by 6 bases and J by 5 bases, and 15 bases separated the two germline ends. CDR3 size: 14 residues. Germline V CDR1 and CDR2: SGHRS, YFSETQ. The CDR3 sequence is CASKDSLTNNEQFF. The DNA for the CDR3 is TGCGCCAGCAAAGACAGCCTTACTAACAATGAGCAGTTCTTC.

The gene calls are TRBV28 and TRBJ1-1, with TRBD1 as a possible D gene (6 bases). CDR1 and CDR2 (germline): MDHEN, SYDVKM. The CDR3 is made up of 15 amino acids. The V gene lost 4 bases and the J gene lost 0 bases, with 12 bases spanning the gap. The CDR3 DNA reads TGTGCCAGCAGTTCTCTTGGGGGCCTGAACACTGAAGCTTTCTTT. This sequence encodes CASSSLGGLNTEAFF. The whole variable domain, filled in from reference TRBV28 and TRBJ1-1, reads DVKVTQSSRYLVKRTGEKVFLECVQDMDHENMFWYRQDPGLGLRLIYFSYDVKMKEKGDIPEGYSVSREKKERFSLILESASTNQTSMYLCASSSLGGLNTEAFFGQGTRLTVV.

This chain joins TRBV6-6 and TRBJ1-1; a possible D gene is TRBD1 (5 bases). Germline V CDR1 and CDR2: MNHNY, SVGAGI (reference sequence). The CDR3 is made up of 14 amino acids. V was clipped by 7 bases and J by 5 bases, with 17 bases between them. The CDR3 coding sequence is TGTGCCAGCACCCAGATGGAGGGACGGACTGAAGCTTTCTTT. This translates into CASTQMEGRTEAFF.

The genes are TRBV7-9 and TRBJ2-1; D uncertain. Germline CDR1 SEHNR, CDR2 FQNEAQ (reference sequence). The CDR3 spans 14 residues. Between the trimmed V and J ends, which lost 2 bases and 8 bases, there was a span of 13 bases. CDR3 nucleotide sequence: TGTGCCAGCAGCTTATTACGGGTAGTCGATGAGCAGTTCTTC. Its protein product is CASSLLRVVDEQFF.

The CDR3 reads CASSEEKGLHYEQYF. The DNA of the CDR3 is TGTGCCAGCAGTGAAGAGAAGGGACTACACTACGAGCAGTACTTC. The genes are TRBV2 and TRBJ2-7; 7 nucleotides line up with TRBD2. V lost 1 base to trimming and J lost 3 bases; unmatched junction nucleotides: 6. The length of the CDR3 is 15 residues. Germline CDR1 and CDR2: SNHLY and FYNNEI. The variable domain in full, completed from reference TRBV2 and TRBJ2-7, reads EPEVTQTPSHQVTQMGQEVILRCVPISNHLYFYWYRQILGQKVEFLVSFYNNEISEKSEIFDDQFSVERPDGSNFTLKIRSTKLEDSAMYFCASSEEKGLHYEQYFGPGTRLTVT.

This clone came up a few times. V usage is TRBV6-5 and J usage is TRBJ1-1; no firm D call. Germline assignment: CDR1 MNHEY and CDR2 SVGAGI. Deletions cut 8 bases from V and 3 bases from J, with 19 bases between. This CDR3 has 15 amino acids. CDR3 sequence: CASGDRRGEYTEAFF. CDR3 in DNA: TGTGCCAGCGGCGACCGCCGGGGAGAGTACACTGAAGCTTTCTTT.

This clone appeared a single time. The chain couples TRBV5-6 to TRBJ1-2; 10 nucleotides agree with TRBD1. This CDR3 comprises 15 residues. Per germline, CDR1 SGHDT and CDR2 YYEEEE. Trimming at V came to 4 bases and at J to 8 bases, leaving 11 bases not matched to a gene. The CDR3 reads CASSLRTGGWLGYTF. The CDR3 nucleotides read TGTGCCAGCAGCCTAAGGACAGGGGGTTGGCTAGGCTACACCTTC.

The chain uses TRBV9 and TRBJ1-1; 7 positions agree with TRBD1. This CDR3 is built from 14 residues. J lost 2 bases, V lost 4 bases, and 5 bases had no gene match. Germline CDR1 reads SGDLS; CDR2 reads YYNGEE. The CDR3 DNA reads TGTGCCAGCAGCACAACAGGGGCTAACACTGAAGCTTTCTTT. Translation: CASSTTGANTEAFF.

The rearrangement uses TRBV7-8 and TRBJ2-1, with D possibly matching TRBD2 (7 bases). Trimming cost V 3 bases and J 3 bases, with 18 bases left between them. In germline, CDR1 is SGHVS, CDR2 FQNEAQ. The CDR3 consists of 17 residues. CDR3 DNA: TGTGCCAGCAGCTTTAGTGGGGGGGCAGCGGGCTACAATGAGCAGTTCTTC. This encodes CASSFSGGAAGYNEQFF.

The chain has TRBV2 and TRBJ1-2; 8 nucleotides line up with TRBD1. The germline V gene has CDR1 SNHLY and CDR2 FYNNEI. The CDR3 spans 16 residues. V was pared by 5 bases and J by 6 bases, with 14 bases of the junction left unmatched. The CDR3 nucleotides read TGTGCCAGCAGTCTTGGACAGGGCCCAACGGGTGATGGCTACACCTTC. Residues: CASSLGQGPTGDGYTF.

This clone was picked up a small number of times. V gene TRBV13 combines with J gene TRBJ2-3; the match to TRBD1 covers 7 bases. The CDR3 is 15 amino acids. The V segment lost 3 bases and the J segment 2 bases; nucleotides outside the gene matches: 5. Germline V gene sequence: CDR1 PRHDT, CDR2 FYEKMQ (reference sequence). Here the CDR3 DNA reads TGTGCCAGCAGCTTCGGACAGGACAACACAGATACGCAGTATTTT. It encodes CASSFGQDNTDTQYF.

The chain combines TRBV19 with TRBJ2-7; 12 nucleotides agree with TRBD2. In germline, CDR1 is LNHDA, CDR2 SQIVND (reference sequence). The J segment lost 10 bases and the V segment lost 6 bases, leaving 7 bases of the junction unmatched. The CDR3 spans 13 residues. In nucleotides, the CDR3 is TGTGCCAGTAGGACTAGCGGGGGAGGGGACCAGTACTTC. Its protein product is CASRTSGGGDQYF.

The V gene is TRBV14, the J gene TRBJ1-2; 10 bases align to TRBD1. Germline CDR1 SGHDN, CDR2 FVKESK. V lost 5 bases, J lost 1 base, and 7 bases stayed unmatched. The CDR3 is 16 residues long. The CDR3 sequence is CASSLQWTGGNYGYTF. In DNA, the CDR3 is TGTGCCAGCAGCTTGCAATGGACAGGGGGTAACTATGGCTACACCTTC.

This chain uses TRBV28 with TRBJ2-3; 10 bases match TRBD2. Trimming removed 4 bases from V and 1 base from J; junction bases left unmatched: 5. Germline assignment: CDR1 MDHEN and CDR2 SYDVKM. This CDR3 comprises 16 residues. CDR3 coding DNA: TGTGCCAGCAGTTCCCTGGGACTAGCGCGCACAGATACGCAGTATTTT. Protein product: CASSSLGLARTDTQYF.

V and J are TRBV11-2 and TRBJ2-5, with 10 bases matching TRBD2. The V gene's germline CDR1 is SGHAT and CDR2 FQNNGV. The ends lost 4 bases at V and 4 bases at J; junction bases unmatched: 3. The CDR3 is made up of 14 amino acids. The CDR3 region is CASSSGTSAETQYF. The CDR3 DNA sequence: TGTGCCAGCAGCTCCGGGACTAGCGCAGAGACCCAGTACTTC.

This clone was counted a few times. As DNA, the CDR3 is TGTGCCAGCAGCAAAGTAGTTATAAAGTACGTAGTCTACGAGCAGTACTTC. Translated, it gives CASSKVVIKYVVYEQYF. The chain carries TRBV21-1 and TRBJ2-7; the listed D gene, TRBD2, was not tested against the DNA. TRBV21-1 counts as a pseudogene. There are 17 residues in the CDR3.

V usage is TRBV15 and J usage is TRBJ2-7; TRBD2 matches at 7 bases. Germline V gene data show CDR1 as LNHNV and CDR2 as YYDKDF (reference sequence). Trimming cost V 8 bases and J 7 bases; bases outside gene matches: 8. CDR3 length equals 12 residues. As DNA, the CDR3 is TGTGCCACCCGGGGGGTCGCGAGGGAGCAGTACTTC. Translating gives CATRGVAREQYF.

The V and J genes are TRBV5-1 and TRBJ2-7, with 8 bases lining up with TRBD1. CDR3 length equals 14 residues. J lost 4 bases, V lost 3 bases, and 6 bases had no gene match. The germline V gene encodes CDR1 SGHRS and CDR2 YFSETQ. CDR3 coding DNA: TGCGCCAGCAGCTCGCCGGACAGGGCTTACGAGCAGTACTTC. It codes for CASSSPDRAYEQYF.

This clone was seen only a few times. This chain connects TRBV9 to TRBJ1-4, with D uncertain. CDR1 SGDLS and CDR2 YYNGEE come from the germline V gene. V was pared by 2 bases and J by 4 bases, with 9 bases between. The CDR3 runs 14 residues. The CDR3 here is CASSVPGSNEKLFF. CDR3 sequence (DNA): TGTGCCAGCAGCGTTCCGGGGAGTAATGAAAAACTGTTTTTT.

The chain recombines TRBV9 with TRBJ2-3; perhaps TRBD2 as D (7 bases). The CDR3 is 17 residues long. V lost 3 bases and J 5 bases, leaving 22 bases between the germline ends. Germline-derived CDR1 and CDR2 are SGDLS and YYNGEE. The CDR3 DNA reads TGTGCCAGCAGCGACCAACGGGGGGCGCTCCGGGGAGATACGCAGTATTTT. It codes for CASSDQRGALRGDTQYF.

The rearrangement uses TRBV6-5 and TRBJ1-2; no clear D. The V end lost 10 bases, the J end lost 5 bases, and 14 bases lay between the germline ends. This CDR3 is built from 12 residues. CDR1 is MNHEY, CDR2 SVGAGI, per germline. CDR3 residues: CATSPGSYGYTF. CDR3 DNA sequence: TGTGCCACATCCCCCGGGAGTTATGGCTACACCTTC.

The chain recombines TRBV25-1 with TRBJ1-2; D is ambiguous. Trimming stripped 5 bases from V and 5 bases from J, with 6 bases between. The germline gives CDR1 MGHDK, CDR2 SYGVNS. The CDR3 runs 11 residues. CDR3 nucleotides: TGTGCCAGCAGTCAGTGGTATGGCTACACCTTC. The encoded protein is CASSQWYGYTF.

This chain links TRBV10-3 with TRBJ2-3; 8 bases line up with TRBD1. The germline CDR1 and CDR2 sequences are ENHRY and SYGVKD. CDR3 length: 17 residues. The ends lost 8 bases at V and 1 base at J; junction bases unmatched: 14. DNA for the CDR3: TGTGCCATCTCCAAAGGCGAGACAGGGGTTGGCACAGATACGCAGTATTTT. This translates into CAISKGETGVGTDTQYF.

A remark on this clone: Other DNA sequences in this specimen translate into the identical CDR3. V is TRBV5-1 and J is TRBJ2-2; 9 bases map to TRBD1. From germline, CDR1 is SGHRS and CDR2 YFSETQ. The junction had 15 bases not matched to a gene; V was cut back by 8 bases and J by 4 bases. This CDR3 contains 17 residues. The CDR3 here is CASSIPGQGLATGELFF. DNA for the CDR3: TGCGCCAGTAGCATTCCGGGACAGGGATTGGCCACCGGGGAGCTGTTTTTT.

V and J are TRBV18 and TRBJ1-1; D unresolved. The CDR3 sequence is 15 residues long. Germline-derived CDR1 and CDR2 are KGHSH and LQKENI. V gave up 6 bases and J gave up 0 bases, with 14 bases separating them. The CDR3 reads CASSESSRVNTEAFF. In DNA, the CDR3 is TGTGCCAGCTCGGAAAGCTCGAGGGTGAACACTGAAGCTTTCTTT. Together with reference TRBV18 and TRBJ1-1, the CDR3 gives the full variable domain: NAGVMQNPRHLVRRRGQEARLRCSPMKGHSHVYWYRQLPEEGLKFMVYLQKENIIDESGMPKERFSAEFPKEGPSILRIQQVVRGDSAAYFCASSESSRVNTEAFFGQGTRLTVV.

This clone has a handful of counts. The chain combines TRBV29-1 with TRBJ1-4; no reliable D call. The CDR3 consists of 14 residues. Germline-derived CDR1 and CDR2 are SQVTM and ANQGSEA. V was cut by 7 bases and J by 8 bases, with 20 bases left in between. CDR3 region: CSDPAGTEGEKLFF. CDR3 nucleotide sequence: TGCAGCGACCCGGCAGGAACCGAGGGAGAAAAACTGTTTTTT. Combining the CDR3 with reference TRBV29-1 and TRBJ1-4 gives the whole variable domain SAVISQKPSRDICQRGTSLTIQCQVDSQVTMMFWYRQQPGQSLTLIATANQGSEATYESGFVIDKFPISRPNLTFSTLTVSNMSPEDSSIYLCSDPAGTEGEKLFFGSGTQLSVL.